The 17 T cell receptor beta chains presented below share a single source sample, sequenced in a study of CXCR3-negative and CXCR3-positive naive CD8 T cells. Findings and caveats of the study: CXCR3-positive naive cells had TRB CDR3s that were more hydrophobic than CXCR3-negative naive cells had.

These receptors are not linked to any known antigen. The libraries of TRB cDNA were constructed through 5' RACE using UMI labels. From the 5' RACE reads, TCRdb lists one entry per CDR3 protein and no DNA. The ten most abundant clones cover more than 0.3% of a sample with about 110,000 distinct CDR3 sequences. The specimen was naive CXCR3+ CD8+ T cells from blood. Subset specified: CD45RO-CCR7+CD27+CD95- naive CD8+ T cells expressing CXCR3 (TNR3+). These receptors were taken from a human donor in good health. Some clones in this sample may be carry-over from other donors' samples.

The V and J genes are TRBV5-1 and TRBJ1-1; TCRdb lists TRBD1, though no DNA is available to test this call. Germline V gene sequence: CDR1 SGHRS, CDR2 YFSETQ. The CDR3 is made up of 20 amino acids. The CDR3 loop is CASSLVGGPVLDTGANEAFF.

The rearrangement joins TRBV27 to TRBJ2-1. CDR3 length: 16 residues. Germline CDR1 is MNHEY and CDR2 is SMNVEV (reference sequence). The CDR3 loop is CASSLGWESSYNEQFF.

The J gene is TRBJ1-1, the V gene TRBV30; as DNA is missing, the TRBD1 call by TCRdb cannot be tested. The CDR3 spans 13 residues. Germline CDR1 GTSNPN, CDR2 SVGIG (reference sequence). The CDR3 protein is CAWSVWRNTEAFF. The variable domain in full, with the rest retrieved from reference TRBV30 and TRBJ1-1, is SQTIHQWPATLVQPVGSPLSLECTVEGTSNPNLYWYRQAAGRGLQLLFYSVGIGQISSEVPQNLSASRPQDRQFILSSKKLLLSDSGFYLCAWSVWRNTEAFFGQGTRLTVV.

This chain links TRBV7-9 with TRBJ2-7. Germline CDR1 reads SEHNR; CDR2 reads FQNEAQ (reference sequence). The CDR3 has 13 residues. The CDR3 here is CASSFPGSYEQYF. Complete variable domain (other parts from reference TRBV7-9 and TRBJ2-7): DTGVSQNPRHKITKRGQNVTFRCDPISEHNRLYWYRQTLGQGPEFLTYFQNEAQLEKSRLLSDRFSAERPKGSFSTLEIQRTEQGDSAMYLCASSFPGSYEQYFGPGTRLTVT.

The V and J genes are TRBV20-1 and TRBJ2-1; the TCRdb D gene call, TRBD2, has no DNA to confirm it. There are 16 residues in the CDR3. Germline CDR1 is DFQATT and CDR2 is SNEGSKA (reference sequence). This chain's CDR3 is CSARELAGGPVNEQFF.

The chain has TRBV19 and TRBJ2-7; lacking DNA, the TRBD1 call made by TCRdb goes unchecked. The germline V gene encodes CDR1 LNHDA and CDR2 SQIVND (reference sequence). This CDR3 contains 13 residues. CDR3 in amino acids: CASQGLPTYEQYF.

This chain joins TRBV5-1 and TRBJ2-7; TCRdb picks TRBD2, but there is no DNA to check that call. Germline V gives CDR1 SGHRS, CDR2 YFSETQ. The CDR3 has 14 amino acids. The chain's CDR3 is CASSLGTSNYEQYF.

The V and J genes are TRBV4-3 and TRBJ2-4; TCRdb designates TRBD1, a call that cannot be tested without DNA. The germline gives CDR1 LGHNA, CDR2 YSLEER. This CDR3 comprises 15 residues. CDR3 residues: CASSHGRTGTNIQYF.

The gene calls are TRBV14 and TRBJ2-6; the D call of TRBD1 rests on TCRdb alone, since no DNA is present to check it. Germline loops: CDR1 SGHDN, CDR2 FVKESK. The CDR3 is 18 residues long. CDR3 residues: CASSQTGTTGSGANVLTF.

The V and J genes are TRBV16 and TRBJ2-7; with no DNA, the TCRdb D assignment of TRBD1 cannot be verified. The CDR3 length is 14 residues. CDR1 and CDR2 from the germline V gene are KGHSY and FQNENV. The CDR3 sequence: CASSSGQHLYEQYF.

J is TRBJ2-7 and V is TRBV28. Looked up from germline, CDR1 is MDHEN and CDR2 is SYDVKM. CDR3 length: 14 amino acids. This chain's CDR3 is CASRDETYSYEQYF.

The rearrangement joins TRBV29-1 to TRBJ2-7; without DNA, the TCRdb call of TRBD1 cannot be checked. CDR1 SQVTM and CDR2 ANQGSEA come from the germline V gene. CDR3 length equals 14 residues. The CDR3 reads CIDLGTEDSYEQYF.

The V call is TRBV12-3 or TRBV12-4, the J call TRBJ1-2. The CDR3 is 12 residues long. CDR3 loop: CASSFGMDGYTF.

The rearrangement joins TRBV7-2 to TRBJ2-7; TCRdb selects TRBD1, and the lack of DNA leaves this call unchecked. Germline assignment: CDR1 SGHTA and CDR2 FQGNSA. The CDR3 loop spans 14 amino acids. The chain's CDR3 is CASSREHGGGEQYF.

The CDR3 spells CASSLGGTDYNEQFF. The chain is built from TRBV13 and TRBJ2-1; absent DNA, TCRdb's TRBD1 call cannot be checked. Germline lookup yields CDR1 PRHDT and CDR2 FYEKMQ (reference sequence). The CDR3 has 15 residues. The whole variable domain, remainder taken from reference TRBV13 and TRBJ2-1, is AAGVIQSPRHLIKEKRETATLKCYPIPRHDTVYWYQQGPGQDPQFLISFYEKMQSDKGSIPDRFSAQQFSDYHSELNMSSLELGDSALYFCASSLGGTDYNEQFFGPGTRLTVL.

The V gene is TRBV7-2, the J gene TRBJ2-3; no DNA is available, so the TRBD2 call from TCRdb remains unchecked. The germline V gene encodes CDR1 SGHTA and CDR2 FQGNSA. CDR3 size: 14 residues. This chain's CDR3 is CASSYLAGSDTQYF.

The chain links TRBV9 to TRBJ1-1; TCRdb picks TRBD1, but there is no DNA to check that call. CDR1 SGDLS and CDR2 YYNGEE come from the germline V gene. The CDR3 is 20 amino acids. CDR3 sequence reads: CASSVAGIGAEWGMNTEAFF.